This T cell receptor beta chain came from a study of early T cells in non-severe SARS-CoV-2 infection. Study-wide context: Chains from this unsorted whole-blood bulk RNA could not be paired. Study results and limitations: VDJdb matches were skewed toward anti-spike CD8 T cell responses.

The protocol attached unique molecular identifiers to individual cDNA molecules. One entry per CDR3 protein results from TCRdb running MiXCR on the 5' RACE reads. The sample has some 88,000 distinct CDR3 sequences, 16% seen once. This clonotype appeared a few times. The antigen is unknown. J lost 3 bases, V lost 4 bases, and 7 bases had no gene match. CDR1 and CDR2 (germline): SGHRS, YFSETQ. CDR3 length: 14 amino acids. The sample was whole blood, taken at baseline. The clonotype was recovered from an adult who was a healthcare worker with PCR-confirmed SARS-CoV-2 infection or an uninfected control (not recorded which). The chain couples TRBV5-1 to TRBJ2-7, with TRBD1 matching 7 bases. The CDR3, as DNA: TGCGCCAGCAGCCCCGGGACAGACTTCTACGAGCAGTACTTC. Translation gives CASSPGTDFYEQYF.